What follows are 17 T cell receptor beta chains derived from one specimen sequenced in a study of cytomegalovirus exposure and HLA in healthy donors. Primers for the PCR totalled 60 Vbeta and 13 Jbeta. Data came from immunoSEQ multiplex PCR; TCRdb stores just in-frame clones and leaves some out. The table has roughly 110,000 clones, around 80% seen once; the top ten hold around 5%. The sequencing input was PBMCs. Receptors originate from a man between 25 and 39 years old in good health and CMV-seropositive.

The rearrangement links TRBV4-3 to TRBJ2-3; TRBD2 agrees at 10 bases. This CDR3 comprises 17 residues. Losses at the gene ends were 3 bases for V and 3 bases for J; bases not matched to a gene: 9. CDR1 and CDR2 (germline): LGHNA, YSLEER. Here the CDR3 reads CASSQHLAGDSTDTQYF. Written as DNA, the CDR3 is TGCGCCAGCAGCCAGCACCTAGCGGGGGACTCGACAGATACGCAGTATTTT.

V usage is TRBV7-9 and J usage is TRBJ1-1, with 7 nucleotides matching TRBD1. V dropped 2 bases and J dropped 4; count of bases not matched to a gene: 7. Per the germline V gene, CDR1 is SEHNR and CDR2 is FQNEAQ (reference sequence). The CDR3 has 15 residues. The CDR3 protein is CASSLKGAGGTEAFF. Here the CDR3 DNA reads TGTGCCAGCAGCTTAAAGGGGGCAGGAGGCACTGAAGCTTTCTTT.

This chain links TRBV30 with TRBJ1-1; 7 bases agree with TRBD1. The germline gives CDR1 GTSNPN, CDR2 SVGIG (reference sequence). CDR3 length: 14 residues. Losses at the gene ends were 3 bases for V and 2 bases for J; bases not matched to a gene: 6. CDR3 loop: CAWSPDRQNTEAFF. In DNA, the CDR3 is TGTGCCTGGAGCCCGGACAGGCAAAACACTGAAGCTTTCTTT.

Turning to this clone: Its ends do not fully match the called genes, so a read error is possible. V is TRBV19 and J is TRBJ1-2; D is possibly TRBD1 (5 bases). This CDR3 spans 15 amino acids. Germline loops: CDR1 LNHDA, CDR2 SQIVND (reference sequence). This CDR3 reads CASSIGGLNPRGYPF. CDR3 DNA sequence: TGTGCCAGTAGTATCGGGGGTCTGAACCCCCGTGGCTACCCCTTC.

This clone was observed a handful of times. V usage is TRBV2 and J usage is TRBJ2-5; the match to TRBD1 covers 9 bases. Trimming took 4 bases from V and 5 from J; bases not matched to a gene: 5. Germline CDR1 and CDR2: SNHLY and FYNNEI. The CDR3 is 14 amino acids. CDR3 in DNA: TGTGCCAGCAGTGTGACAGGGGGTATGGAGACCCAGTACTTC. Residues: CASSVTGGMETQYF.

This clone was counted only a few times. This chain joins TRBV6-6 and TRBJ1-1, with D possibly TRBD1 on 6 matching bases. Germline V lookup: CDR1 MNHNY, CDR2 SVGAGI (reference sequence). This CDR3 is built from 14 residues. Trimming removed 4 bases at V and 3 bases at J, with 12 bases between. The CDR3 bases are TGTGCCAGCAGTTCAACACAGGGTCACACTGAAGCTTTCTTT. It specifies CASSSTQGHTEAFF.

The chain combines TRBV19 with TRBJ1-5, with TRBD1 as a possible D gene (6 bases). The CDR3 has 17 amino acids. Germline lookup yields CDR1 LNHDA and CDR2 SQIVND (reference sequence). V lost 4 bases and J lost 2, with 18 bases in between. CDR3: CASSRQDEHRGNQPQHF. CDR3 DNA sequence: TGTGCCAGTAGTAGACAGGACGAACATAGGGGCAATCAGCCCCAGCATTTT.

The V call is TRBV11-2, the J call TRBJ2-7, with D possibly being TRBD2 (6 bases). The CDR3 runs to 14 residues. Germline loops: CDR1 SGHAT, CDR2 FQNNGV. V was clipped by 2 bases and J by 7 bases, with 15 bases between them. The CDR3 is CASSLRGEAGEQYF. The DNA of the CDR3 is TGTGCCAGCAGCTTACGCGGGGAGGCGGGAGAGCAGTACTTC.

This clone was detected a few times. The chain has TRBV19 and TRBJ1-1; D is uncertain. The CDR3 loop spans 14 amino acids. Trimming pared 3 bases from V and 4 bases from J, leaving 12 bases between. CDR1 and CDR2 from the germline V gene are LNHDA and SQIVND (reference sequence). CDR3 amino acids: CASSMAGRGTEAFF. As DNA, the CDR3 is TGTGCCAGTAGTATGGCAGGCCGGGGCACTGAAGCTTTCTTT.

J is TRBJ2-1 and V is TRBV29-1; D is unresolved. Germline CDR1 SQVTM, CDR2 ANQGSEA. The CDR3 totals 12 residues. V was pared by 5 bases and J by 9 bases, with 14 bases between. CDR3 nucleotides: TGCAGCGTTACCGTTGGGCAAAGTGAGCAGTTCTTC. Protein: CSVTVGQSEQFF.

The rearrangement uses TRBV5-4 and TRBJ2-7, with TRBD1 matching 7 bases. Trimming took 3 bases from V and 3 from J; bases not matched to a gene: 9. The CDR3 is 15 amino acids. The germline gives CDR1 SGHNT, CDR2 YYREEE (reference sequence). In DNA, the CDR3 is TGTGCCAGCAGCTCAGGGACAGCCACTAGCTACGAGCAGTACTTC. This sequence encodes CASSSGTATSYEQYF.

The CDR3 here is CASSQDGSGGALNEQFF. The CDR3 region has the DNA TGTGCCAGCAGCCAAGATGGGAGCGGGGGGGCCCTCAATGAGCAGTTCTTC. The rearrangement links TRBV4-2 to TRBJ2-1; 10 bases fit TRBD2. Per germline, CDR1 LGHNA and CDR2 YNFKEQ. CDR3 size: 17 residues. Trimming at V came to 0 bases and at J to 6 bases, leaving 8 bases not matched to a gene.

V gene TRBV6-1 combines with J gene TRBJ2-7; D might be TRBD2 (5 bases). V was cut by 1 base and J by 2 bases, with 9 bases left in between. CDR1 is MNHNS and CDR2 is SASEGT in the germline V gene. This CDR3 is 14 amino acids long. The CDR3 region has the DNA TGTGCCAGCAGTGAAGGGACTCAGACCTACGAGCAGTACTTC. It encodes CASSEGTQTYEQYF.

This clone was picked up one time. This chain links TRBV4-2 with TRBJ2-3, with 7 bases that match TRBD1. The CDR3 contains 17 residues. In germline, CDR1 is LGHNA, CDR2 YNFKEQ. The V gene end was trimmed by 2 bases and the J gene end by 7 bases; junction bases not matched to a gene: 15. The CDR3 reads CASSQPPRQGRAHTQYF. The CDR3 coding sequence is TGTGCCAGCAGCCAACCGCCCCGACAGGGAAGGGCGCATACGCAGTATTTT.

The V and J genes are TRBV7-8 and TRBJ1-2; 8 positions match TRBD1. This CDR3 contains 13 residues. Germline V lookup: CDR1 SGHVS, CDR2 FQNEAQ. Trimming at V came to 1 base and at J to 8 bases, leaving 3 bases not matched to a gene. The CDR3 coding sequence is TGTGCCAGCAGCTTAGGACAGGGGAGGGGCTACACCTTC. Protein product: CASSLGQGRGYTF.

The rearrangement joins TRBV5-4 to TRBJ1-2; D is possibly TRBD1 (5 bases). V gave up 9 bases and J gave up 8 bases, with 20 bases separating them. The CDR3 is 13 residues long. CDR1 is SGHNT and CDR2 is YYREEE in the germline V gene (reference sequence). CDR3: CATQEYSMGGYTF. DNA for the CDR3: TGTGCCACACAGGAATACTCCATGGGGGGCTACACCTTC.

CDR3 sequence (DNA): TGTGCCAGCAGTCTCACAGGGTCCCGCTACGAGCAGTACTTC. Residues: CASSLTGSRYEQYF. This chain uses TRBV28 with TRBJ2-7, with D possibly matching TRBD1 (6 bases). The germline gives CDR1 MDHEN, CDR2 SYDVKM. The CDR3 contains 14 residues. Trimming took off 5 bases at V and 3 bases at J, with 14 bases between the two ends.